These T cell receptor beta chains were read from a single sample in a study of blood T cell repertoires in COVID-19. Generated by immunoSEQ multiplex PCR, the TCRdb table keeps only in-frame clones and is missing some. The sample yields fewer than 150,000 clones, roughly 86% seen once. The sample comprised peripheral blood. These receptors all stem from a human donor in a cohort sampled during active COVID-19. Both conserved end residues are part of each CDR3. The order of the fields is D gene, V gene, clone size, J gene, CDR3 length, CDR3 protein, CDR3 DNA. The D gene is left open where the match is weak. The size entry is marked missing in some rows and otherwise reads once, few, many or a size class.

>TRBD1|TRBV7-8|.|TRBJ2-5|14
CASSSRDRAETQYF
TGTGCCAGCAGCTCGAGAGACAGGGCAGAGACCCAGTACTTC
>.|TRBV2|.|TRBJ1-4|15
CASALRGKGNEKLFF
TGTGCCAGCGCACTAAGGGGGAAGGGGAATGAAAAACTGTTTTTT
>TRBD2|TRBV5-1|.|TRBJ2-1|15
CASSLELAAWNEQFF
TGCGCCAGCAGCTTGGAACTAGCGGCTTGGAATGAGCAGTTCTTC
>.|TRBV19|.|TRBJ1-4|15
CASREFGATNEKLFF
TGTGCCAGTAGAGAGTTCGGGGCAACTAATGAAAAACTGTTTTTT
>.|TRBV30|.|TRBJ1-4|14
CAWKSRRTNEKLFF
TGTGCCTGGAAAAGTAGGAGAACTAATGAAAAACTGTTTTTT
>TRBD1|TRBV5-5|.|TRBJ2-7|16
CASSFLGDRGLYEQYF
TGTGCCAGCAGCTTTTTGGGGGACAGGGGGCTCTACGAGCAGTACTTC
>.|TRBV11-3|.|TRBJ2-2|15
CASSLGGTATGELFF
TGTGCCAGCAGCTTGGGCGGGACAGCCACCGGGGAGCTGTTTTTT
>TRBD1|TRBV11-2|.|TRBJ1-6|14
CASSLGTGGSPLHF
TGTGCCAGCAGCTTAGGGACAGGGGGTTCACCCCTCCACTTT
>.|TRBV27|once|TRBJ1-2|15
CASSPAGARDYGYTF
TGTGCCAGCAGTCCCGCGGGGGCTAGAGACTATGGCTACACCTTC
>.|TRBV3-1/TRBV3-2|few|TRBJ1-6|13
CATNSRGQSPLHF
TGTGCCACCAATTCCAGGGGCCAATCACCCCTCCACTTT
>.|TRBV27|once|TRBJ1-6|16
CASSAGSRGYNSPLHF
TGTGCCAGCAGTGCGGGGTCCCGGGGATATAATTCACCCCTCCACTTT
>TRBD1|TRBV2|.|TRBJ2-7|14
CASSKVGQKNEQYF
TGTGCCAGCAGTAAGGTGGGACAGAAGAACGAGCAGTACTTC
>.|TRBV7-9|.|TRBJ1-3|17
CASSLAQGGTSGNTIYF
TGTGCCAGCAGCTTAGCGCAGGGCGGTACGTCTGGAAACACCATATATTTT
>.|TRBV7-2|.|TRBJ1-1|16
CASSPDFDRYNTEAFF
TGTGCCAGCAGCCCGGACTTCGACAGGTATAACACTGAAGCTTTCTTT
>.|TRBV10-3|.|TRBJ2-2|14
CAILTDSNTGELFF
TGTGCCATTTTAACTGACAGTAACACCGGGGAGCTGTTTTTT
>.|TRBV27|.|TRBJ2-7|13
CASSYGQTYEQYF
TGTGCCAGCAGTTACGGACAGACCTACGAGCAGTACTTC
>TRBD2|TRBV4-1|.|TRBJ2-7|17
CASSQDPSSGGVYEQYF
TGCGCCAGCAGCCAAGATCCCTCTAGCGGGGGAGTCTACGAGCAGTACTTC
>.|TRBV5-6|.|TRBJ2-7|12
CASSLSSYEQYF
TGTGCCAGCAGCCTCAGCTCCTACGAGCAGTACTTC
>.|TRBV5-1|few|TRBJ1-4|15
CASSFQGATNEKLFF
TGCGCCAGCAGCTTCCAGGGTGCAACTAATGAAAAACTGTTTTTT
>.|TRBV6-6|.|TRBJ2-5|16
CASSYSAGARQETQYF
TGTGCCAGCAGTTACTCGGCGGGGGCCCGACAAGAGACCCAGTACTTC
>.|TRBV30|once|TRBJ2-1|11
CAWTTGNEQFF
TGTGCCTGGACTACAGGGAATGAGCAGTTCTTC
>.|TRBV11-1|.|TRBJ1-2|12
CASASGYYGYTF
TGTGCCAGCGCCTCAGGGTACTATGGCTACACCTTC
>.|TRBV10-3|.|TRBJ1-1|14
CAIRYDTGPTEAFF
TGTGCCATCAGGTACGATACAGGGCCCACTGAAGCTTTCTTT
>TRBD1|TRBV5-1|.|TRBJ2-3|15
CASSPLWTGGDTQYF
TGCGCCAGCAGCCCCTTATGGACAGGGGGGGATACGCAGTATTTT
>.|TRBV5-1|.|TRBJ2-2|16
CASRGGNIANTGELFF
TGCGCCAGCAGGGGAGGTAACATCGCGAACACCGGGGAGCTGTTTTTT
>TRBD1|TRBV25-1|.|TRBJ1-1|16
CASSALWGQGDTEAFF
TGTGCCAGCAGTGCACTCTGGGGACAGGGGGATACTGAAGCTTTCTTT
>TRBD2|TRBV11-3|.|TRBJ2-1|15
CASSVIAGGLIGQFF
TGTGCCAGCAGCGTTATAGCGGGGGGGCTTATAGGGCAGTTCTTC
>.|TRBV7-6|.|TRBJ1-5|14
CASSSSQGLQPQHF
TGTGCCAGCAGCTCCTCACAGGGTTTACAGCCCCAGCATTTT
>.|TRBV10-3|.|TRBJ1-4|13
CAISELEGEKLFF
TGTGCCATCAGTGAGCTCGAGGGTGAAAAACTGTTTTTT
>TRBD1|TRBV7-9|.|TRBJ2-7|16
CASSPDGTGPLGEQYF
TGTGCCAGCAGCCCGGATGGGACAGGCCCTCTAGGCGAGCAGTACTTC
>.|TRBV27|.|TRBJ2-1|14
CASSLFLGDNEQFF
TGTGCCAGCAGTTTATTTTTAGGGGACAATGAGCAGTTCTTC
>.|TRBV14|few|TRBJ2-7|13
CASSHRPTYEQYF
TGTGCCAGCAGCCACAGGCCCACCTACGAGCAGTACTTC
>TRBD2|TRBV30|.|TRBJ2-7|18
CAWSVLGLAGGPVDEQYF
TGTGCCTGGAGTGTATTAGGACTAGCGGGGGGGCCGGTCGACGAGCAGTACTTC
>TRBD1|TRBV10-3|.|TRBJ1-5|13
CAISDRETQPQHF
TGTGCCATCTCTGACAGGGAAACGCAGCCCCAGCATTTT
>.|TRBV9|.|TRBJ1-3|15
CASSVARGPGNTIYF
TGTGCCAGCAGCGTAGCCAGGGGCCCCGGAAACACCATATATTTT
>.|TRBV27|.|TRBJ2-2|14
CASRPTGVRQELFF
TGTGCCAGCAGACCGACGGGGGTCAGGCAGGAGCTGTTTTTT
>.|TRBV6-5|.|TRBJ2-7|11
CASSSPVEQYF
TGTGCCAGCAGCTCCCCCGTCGAGCAGTACTTC
>TRBD2|TRBV5-1|.|TRBJ2-3|15
CASSFRGGASDTQYF
TGCGCCAGCAGCTTCCGCGGGGGGGCCTCAGATACGCAGTATTTT
>TRBD2|TRBV7-6|.|TRBJ2-1|14
CASRRTASGGEQFF
TGTGCCAGCAGGCGCACAGCATCGGGGGGTGAGCAGTTCTTC
>.|TRBV6-5|.|TRBJ1-2|14
CASSYDGVGSGYTF
TGTGCCAGCAGTTACGACGGGGTTGGGAGTGGCTACACCTTC
>.|TRBV2|.|TRBJ2-4|11
CASSERNIQYF
TGTGCCAGCAGCGAGAGGAACATTCAGTACTTC
>TRBD2|TRBV10-2|once|TRBJ2-3|18
CASSELAGGLTSTDTQYF
TGCGCCAGCAGTGAACTAGCGGGGGGGTTAACTAGCACAGATACGCAGTATTTT
>TRBD2|TRBV5-4|.|TRBJ2-5|16
CASSSSGGFLQETQYF
TGTGCCAGCAGCAGTAGCGGGGGGTTTCTCCAAGAGACCCAGTACTTC
>TRBD2|TRBV15|.|TRBJ2-3|19
CATSMITGTSGGRADTQYF
TGTGCCACCAGCATGATTACCGGGACTAGCGGGGGCAGGGCAGATACGCAGTATTTT
>.|TRBV11-2|once|TRBJ1-1|13
CASSYDRITEAFF
TGTGCCAGCAGCTACGACAGGATCACTGAAGCTTTCTTT
>.|TRBV25-1|once|TRBJ1-1|13
CASSESSPGGAFF
TGTGCCAGCAGTGAATCAAGCCCGGGGGGAGCTTTCTTT
>.|TRBV11-3|.|TRBJ2-7|17
CASLLKERLGKRDEQYF
TGTGCCAGCCTCTTAAAGGAACGACTCGGGAAACGGGACGAGCAGTACTTC
>TRBD1|TRBV6-5|.|TRBJ2-3|15
CASSSQGARLDTQYF
TGTGCCAGCAGTTCCCAGGGGGCGCGATTAGATACGCAGTATTTT
>TRBD1|TRBV10-3|.|TRBJ2-1|16
CAPVWDRELVGHEQFF
TGTGCCCCCGTGTGGGACAGGGAACTTGTGGGTCATGAGCAGTTCTTC
>TRBD1|TRBV4-1|.|TRBJ2-1|13
CASSQVLGAGGFF
TGCGCCAGCAGCCAAGTCCTGGGGGCAGGGGGGTTCTTC